The 6 T cell receptor beta chains presented below share a single source sample, sequenced in a study of blood T cell repertoires in COVID-19. Generated by immunoSEQ multiplex PCR, the TCRdb table keeps only in-frame clones and is missing some. The table shows some 150,000 clones, with around 84% occurring only once. The source material was peripheral blood. These receptors were collected from a human donor in a cohort sampled during active COVID-19.

The chain uses TRBV9 and TRBJ1-3, with 9 bases matching TRBD1. This CDR3 has 17 residues. With V trimmed by 0 bases and J by 1 base, 5 bases remained unmatched. Looked up from germline, CDR1 is SGDLS and CDR2 is YYNGEE. CDR3 amino acids: CASSVARDRESGNTIYF. DNA of the CDR3: TGTGCCAGCAGCGTAGCACGGGACAGGGAATCTGGAAACACCATATATTTT.

The chain has TRBV7-9 and TRBJ2-1; TRBD2 is a possible D gene (6 bases). The CDR3 is 13 amino acids. Germline CDR1 and CDR2: SEHNR and FQNEAQ (reference sequence). Trimming left V 3 bases short and J 8 bases short, with 11 bases between. The CDR3: CASSLAGTHEQFF. The CDR3 DNA sequence: TGTGCCAGCAGCTTGGCGGGGACCCATGAGCAGTTCTTC.

In DNA form, the CDR3 reads TGTGCCAGCAGAACCGGGGAGGGGCGGGCGATGAATGAAAAACTGTTTTTT. Encoded protein: CASRTGEGRAMNEKLFF. V is TRBV27 and J is TRBJ1-4, with D perhaps TRBD1 (5 bases). The CDR3 is made up of 17 amino acids. CDR1 is MNHEY and CDR2 is SMNVEV in the germline V gene (reference sequence). Trimming removed 6 bases at V and 5 bases at J, with 22 bases between.

The chain recombines TRBV4-1 with TRBJ2-7, with a possible D match to TRBD1 (5 bases). V dropped 1 base and J dropped 2 bases, with 12 bases sitting between them. Per the germline V gene, CDR1 is MGHRA and CDR2 is YSYEKL. The CDR3 length is 15 residues. The CDR3 DNA reads as TGCGCCAGCAGCCAAGGACAGAGTCCTACCTACGAGCAGTACTTC. Amino acids: CASSQGQSPTYEQYF.

The chain has TRBV27 and TRBJ2-1; D uncertain. This CDR3 contains 13 residues. The germline V and J ends were trimmed by 3 bases and 4 bases, with 7 bases remaining between them. Germline CDR1 is MNHEY and CDR2 is SMNVEV (reference sequence). CDR3 amino acids: CASSFSSYNEQFF. The CDR3 DNA reads as TGTGCCAGCAGTTTCTCCAGTTACAATGAGCAGTTCTTC.

This clone was counted once. The chain recombines TRBV12-5 with TRBJ2-1; 8 nucleotides line up with TRBD1. V lost 9 bases, J lost 1 base, and 8 bases stayed unmatched. CDR1 and CDR2 from the germline V gene are LGHNT and FRNRAP. The CDR3 loop spans 15 amino acids. The CDR3 nucleotides read TGTGCTAGCCGGACAGGGACCAGTTCCTACAATGAGCAGTTCTTC. Translated, it gives CASRTGTSSYNEQFF.